The sequence of this TCR beta chain was determined in a study of blood T cell repertoires in COVID-19. The protocol was immunoSEQ multiplex PCR, while the TCRdb copy is restricted to in-frame clones and leaves out a portion. This sample has around 100,000 clones; 87% occur once, and the top ten carry 15%. V dropped 6 bases and J dropped 8; count of bases not matched to a gene: 6. CDR1 is LNHDA, CDR2 SQIVND, per germline (reference sequence). There are 13 residues in the CDR3. The sample consisted of peripheral blood. V is TRBV19 and J is TRBJ2-1; the match to TRBD1 covers 8 bases. This TCR was recovered from a human donor in a cohort sampled during active COVID-19. The CDR3 region is CASRDRDKDEQFF. As DNA, the CDR3 is TGTGCCAGTAGGGACAGGGATAAAGATGAGCAGTTCTTC.